What follows are 17 T cell receptor beta chains derived from one specimen sequenced in a study of blood T cell repertoires in COVID-19. Sequencing used immunoSEQ multiplex PCR; TCRdb keeps in-frame clones, though not all of them. The sample contains 250,000 to 400,000 clones, around 90% of which appear only once. The specimen sequenced was peripheral blood. These receptors came from a woman in her twenties or thirties with COVID-19, enrolled during active disease.

This chain uses TRBV27 with TRBJ2-7; D may be TRBD2 (6 bases). The germline gives CDR1 MNHEY, CDR2 SMNVEV (reference sequence). V shed 5 bases and J shed 6 bases, with 20 bases lying between them. This CDR3 is 15 amino acids long. The CDR3 DNA follows: TGTGCCAGCAGTAACCTAGCGTCCCTTGAGGGCGAGCAGTACTTC. This sequence encodes CASSNLASLEGEQYF.

The chain carries TRBV13 and TRBJ2-3; D is possibly TRBD2 (6 bases). Trimming cost V 3 bases and J 6 bases, with 10 bases left between them. This CDR3 comprises 13 residues. Germline V gene lookup returns CDR1 PRHDT and CDR2 FYEKMQ (reference sequence). The CDR3, as DNA: TGTGCCAGCAGCTTGGGACTGGATGATACGCAGTATTTT. Its translation: CASSLGLDDTQYF.

The V gene is TRBV30, the J gene TRBJ2-5; a possible D gene is TRBD1 (6 bases). The germline V and J ends were trimmed by 2 bases and 4 bases, with 8 bases remaining between them. Germline assignment: CDR1 GTSNPN and CDR2 SVGIG (reference sequence). CDR3 length: 12 amino acids. The CDR3 DNA follows: TGTGCCTGGAGTCTAGGGGGAGAGACCCAGTACTTC. Translation: CAWSLGGETQYF. The full variable domain, in which reference TRBV30 and TRBJ2-5 provide the parts outside the CDR3, is SQTIHQWPATLVQPVGSPLSLECTVEGTSNPNLYWYRQAAGRGLQLLFYSVGIGQISSEVPQNLSASRPQDRQFILSSKKLLLSDSGFYLCAWSLGGETQYFGPGTRLLVL.

The genes are TRBV4-1 and TRBJ2-1; 12 nucleotides agree with TRBD2. The CDR3 covers 21 residues. V gave up 3 bases and J gave up 0 bases; unmatched junction bases: 15. CDR1 is MGHRA and CDR2 is YSYEKL in the germline V gene. The DNA of the CDR3 is TGCGCCAGCAGCCATGAAGTCGGGACCCGGACTAGCGGGACCTCCTACAATGAGCAGTTCTTC. This gives the protein CASSHEVGTRTSGTSYNEQFF.

The chain recombines TRBV24-1 with TRBJ2-1; the match to TRBD2 covers 7 bases. The CDR3 contains 15 residues. V gave up 3 bases and J gave up 9 bases; unmatched junction bases: 10. Germline loops: CDR1 KGHDR, CDR2 SFDVKD. CDR3 in DNA: TGTGCCACCAGTGATACGGCGGGAGAAAGGGGTGAGCAGTTCTTC. Protein: CATSDTAGERGEQFF.

With regard to this clone: Sequence at one end of the junction differs from germline and may be a read error. V gene TRBV19 combines with J gene TRBJ2-7, with D perhaps TRBD1 (6 bases). The CDR3 contains 12 residues. Looked up from germline, CDR1 is LNHDA and CDR2 is SQIVND (reference sequence). As DNA, the CDR3 is TGTGCCAGTAGTGATAAACGACAGGTACCCATCTTC. The encoded protein is CASSDKRQVPIF.

The V gene is TRBV10-1, the J gene TRBJ1-1; D not resolved. The V gene lost 6 bases and the J gene lost 4 bases, with 15 bases spanning the gap. Germline CDR1 and CDR2: WNHNN and SYGVQD (reference sequence). There are 14 residues in the CDR3. CDR3 amino acids: CASRITREATEAFF. The CDR3 coding sequence is TGCGCCAGCAGGATAACTCGGGAGGCCACTGAAGCTTTCTTT.

The V gene is TRBV19, the J gene TRBJ2-7, with D tentatively TRBD2 (6 bases). V was shortened by 5 bases and J by 0 bases, with 20 bases between the two germline ends. CDR3 length: 17 amino acids. Looked up from germline, CDR1 is LNHDA and CDR2 is SQIVND (reference sequence). The CDR3 protein is CASSGVVSGESSYEQYF. In DNA, the CDR3 is TGTGCCAGTAGTGGAGTGGTTAGCGGAGAGAGCTCCTACGAGCAGTACTTC. Combining the CDR3 with reference TRBV19 and TRBJ2-7 gives the whole variable domain DGGITQSPKYLFRKEGQNVTLSCEQNLNHDAMYWYRQDPGQGLRLIYYSQIVNDFQKGDIAEGYSVSREKKESFPLTVTSAQKNPTAFYLCASSGVVSGESSYEQYFGPGTRLTVT.

The V call is TRBV7-9, the J call TRBJ2-3; 15 bases are a match to TRBD2. This CDR3 has 17 residues. Germline assignment: CDR1 SEHNR and CDR2 FQNEAQ (reference sequence). The V gene end was trimmed by 5 bases and the J gene end by 4 bases; junction bases not matched to a gene: 7. CDR3 region: CASSVPGLAGGADTQYF. Written as DNA, the CDR3 is TGTGCCAGCAGCGTCCCGGGACTAGCGGGAGGAGCAGATACGCAGTATTTT.

V gene TRBV28 combines with J gene TRBJ1-1, with a tentative D call TRBD1 (6 bases). The V gene's germline CDR1 is MDHEN and CDR2 SYDVKM. This CDR3 contains 15 residues. V was clipped by 6 bases and J by 1 base, with 15 bases between them. CDR3 sequence (DNA): TGTGCCAGCAGGTTTGTAGGGACACGGAACACTGAAGCTTTCTTT. This translates into CASRFVGTRNTEAFF.

The rearrangement uses TRBV9 and TRBJ1-5, with 9 bases fitting TRBD1. V shed 3 bases and J 7 bases; nucleotides not matched to a gene: 5. Germline CDR1 SGDLS, CDR2 YYNGEE. The CDR3 contains 14 residues. This chain's CDR3 is CASSEGDREQPQHF. The CDR3 region has the DNA TGTGCCAGCAGCGAGGGGGACAGGGAACAGCCCCAGCATTTT.

In DNA, the CDR3 is TGTGCCAGTAGTAGGGACTATGGGAGAACTGAAGCTTTCTTT. Translating gives CASSRDYGRTEAFF. The chain recombines TRBV19 with TRBJ1-1, with D possibly matching TRBD1 (5 bases). V was shortened by 4 bases and J by 5 bases, with 14 bases between the two germline ends. The CDR3 runs to 14 residues. Germline values: CDR1 LNHDA, CDR2 SQIVND (reference sequence). Full variable domain (rest looked up from reference TRBV19 and TRBJ1-1): DGGITQSPKYLFRKEGQNVTLSCEQNLNHDAMYWYRQDPGQGLRLIYYSQIVNDFQKGDIAEGYSVSREKKESFPLTVTSAQKNPTAFYLCASSRDYGRTEAFFGQGTRLTVV.

The CDR3 loop reads CASSYGLLGSGNTIYF. CDR3 in DNA: TGTGCCAGCAGTTATGGTTTACTCGGCTCTGGAAACACCATATATTTT. The chain is built from TRBV6-5 and TRBJ1-3, with D unclear. The CDR3 sequence is 16 residues long. Germline V gene data show CDR1 as MNHEY and CDR2 as SVGAGI. Trimming took 3 bases from V and 0 from J, leaving 12 bases between them.

The CDR3 loop is CARLLTGDSNQPQHF. CDR3 bases: TGTGCCAGACTTCTGACAGGAGATAGCAATCAGCCCCAGCATTTT. The chain links TRBV6-4 to TRBJ1-5; tentatively, D is TRBD1 (6 bases). V gave up 9 bases and J gave up 0 bases, with 15 bases separating them. Germline V gene sequence: CDR1 MRHNA, CDR2 SNTAGT. The CDR3 runs to 15 residues.

V is TRBV2 and J is TRBJ2-7, with TRBD1 matching 8 bases. This CDR3 comprises 15 residues. The ends lost 4 bases at V and 3 bases at J; junction bases unmatched: 8. CDR1 is SNHLY, CDR2 FYNNEI, per germline. The CDR3 DNA sequence: TGTGCCAGCAGTGGCCCTACCGGGACAGGCTACGAGCAGTACTTC. It codes for CASSGPTGTGYEQYF.

This chain connects TRBV19 to TRBJ1-5; 7 bases are a match to TRBD1. Germline V gene sequence: CDR1 LNHDA, CDR2 SQIVND (reference sequence). This CDR3 spans 15 amino acids. V was pared by 0 bases and J by 5 bases, with 4 bases of the junction left unmatched. The CDR3, as DNA: TGTGCCAGTAGTATAGACGGACAGGCGGATCAGCCCCAGCATTTT. Residues: CASSIDGQADQPQHF.

The chain links TRBV12-5 to TRBJ1-1; TRBD1 is a possible D gene (5 bases). CDR1 and CDR2 (germline): LGHNT, FRNRAP. The CDR3 is 11 amino acids. V was clipped by 6 bases and J by 8 bases, with 10 bases between them. CDR3 residues: CASGNSGEAFF. As DNA, the CDR3 is TGTGCTAGTGGGAACTCAGGGGAAGCTTTCTTT. Complete variable domain (other parts from reference TRBV12-5 and TRBJ1-1): DARVTQTPRHKVTEMGQEVTMRCQPILGHNTVFWYRQTMMQGLELLAYFRNRAPLDDSGMPKDRFSAEMPDATLATLKIQPSEPRDSAVYFCASGNSGEAFFGQGTRLTVV.